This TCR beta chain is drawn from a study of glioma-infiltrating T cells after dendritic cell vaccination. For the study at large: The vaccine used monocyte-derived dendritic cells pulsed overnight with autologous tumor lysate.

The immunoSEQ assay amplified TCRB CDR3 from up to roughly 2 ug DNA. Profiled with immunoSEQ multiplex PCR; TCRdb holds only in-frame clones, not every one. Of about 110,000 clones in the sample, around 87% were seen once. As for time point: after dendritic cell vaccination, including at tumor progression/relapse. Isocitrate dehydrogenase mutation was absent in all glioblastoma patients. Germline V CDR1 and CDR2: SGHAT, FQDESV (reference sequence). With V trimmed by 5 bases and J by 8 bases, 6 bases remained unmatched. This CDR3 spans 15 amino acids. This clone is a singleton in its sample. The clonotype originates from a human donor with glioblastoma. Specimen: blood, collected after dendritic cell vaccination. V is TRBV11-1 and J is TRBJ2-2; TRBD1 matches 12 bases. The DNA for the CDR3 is TGTGCCAGCAGCCGGGGACAGGGGGCTTCGGGGGAGCTGTTTTTT. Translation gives CASSRGQGASGELFF.